These T cell receptor beta chains were read from a single sample in a study of shared clonotypes between healthy human individuals. TCRdb's copy holds only in-frame clones and misses some; the assay was immunoSEQ multiplex PCR. There are approximately 640,000 clones in the sample; roughly 91% occur only once, and 34% lies in the top ten. The sample taken for sequencing was memory CD8+ T cells from PBMCs. Receptor source: a young man in good health. Some clones in this sample may be carry-over from other donors' samples. Each CDR3 is given with its conserved first and last residue. A D gene is named only where the DNA matches it firmly. Only some rows state a clone size, as once, few, many or a class for expanded clones.

TRBJ1-1 | NA | NA | TRBV7-2 | TGTGCCAGCAGCTTAAGAGTGTACGGGGGAGAAGCTTTCTTT | CASSLRVYGGEAFF
TRBJ2-7 | many | NA | TRBV7-2 | TGTGCCAGCAGCTTTGAAGTATCCTACGAGCAGTACTTC | CASSFEVSYEQYF
TRBJ1-6 | NA | NA | TRBV7-6 | TGTGCCAGCAGCTTAGAAGTTAGGTCACCCCTCCACTTT | CASSLEVRSPLHF
TRBJ2-1 | NA | NA | TRBV7-8 | TGTGCCAGCAGGGAACAGGGTTTCAATGAGCAGTTCTTC | CASREQGFNEQFF
TRBJ2-3 | NA | TRBD2 | TRBV10-3 | TGTGCCATCAGTGGTGTCCTAGCGGGGGTCTCCACAGATACGCAGTATTTT | CAISGVLAGVSTDTQYF
TRBJ2-5 | NA | TRBD2 | TRBV4-3 | TGCGCCAGCAGCCAAGAGATAGCGGGACTGCAAGAGACCCAGTACTTC | CASSQEIAGLQETQYF
TRBJ2-7 | NA | NA | TRBV11-2 | TGTGCCAGCAGCCCTCTCACCTACGAGCAGTACTTC | CASSPLTYEQYF
TRBJ2-3 | NA | NA | TRBV6-4 | TGTGCCGGCAGTGAGGGGGGAGGGGCCACAGATACGCAGTATTTT | CAGSEGGGATDTQYF
TRBJ2-6 | NA | NA | TRBV27 | TGTGCCAGCAGTCTGGCGTACACAGGGGCCAACGTCCTGACTTTC | CASSLAYTGANVLTF
TRBJ2-7 | once | NA | TRBV5-5 | TGTGCCAGCAGCGTCCAGTCGCTTTCCTACGAGCAGTACTTC | CASSVQSLSYEQYF
TRBJ1-2 | NA | NA | TRBV15 | TGTGCCACCAGCAGAAATGGAGTTGGAGTTGGCGGCTACACCTTC | CATSRNGVGVGGYTF
TRBJ1-4 | NA | TRBD1 | TRBV4-1 | TGCGCCAGCAGCCAAGACGACAGGGGGTGGGAAAAACTGTTTTTT | CASSQDDRGWEKLFF
TRBJ1-2 | NA | NA | TRBV7-9 | TGTGCCAGCAGCTTAGAGGGGGGCATCTATGGCTACACCTTC | CASSLEGGIYGYTF
TRBJ2-2 | NA | NA | TRBV7-2 | TGTGCCAGCAGTCCCGTGTACGGGGAGCTGTTTTTT | CASSPVYGELFF
TRBJ1-1 | NA | NA | TRBV28 | TGTGCCAGCAGCCCCGGGGTCACTGAAGCTTTCTTT | CASSPGVTEAFF
TRBJ2-7 | NA | NA | TRBV29-1 | TGCAGCGTCCCGGCAGGGGCCCGTGGGCAGTACTTC | CSVPAGARGQYF
TRBJ2-2 | NA | TRBD1 | TRBV7-9 | TGTGCCAGCAGCTTAATACGGACAGGGGACAGCGGGGAGCTGTTTTTT | CASSLIRTGDSGELFF
TRBJ1-5 | NA | NA | TRBV13 | TGTGCCAGCAGCTTTTCTTTGGAAGGCGGCAATCAGCCCCAGCATTTT | CASSFSLEGGNQPQHF
TRBJ1-4 | NA | NA | TRBV9 | TGTGCCAGCGGTCCCGGGGATTTCGAAAAACTGTTTTTT | CASGPGDFEKLFF
TRBJ1-1 | few | NA | TRBV28 | TGTGCCAGCAGTTTTATCCAGGAGAACACTGAAGCTTTCTTT | CASSFIQENTEAFF
TRBJ2-7 | NA | NA | TRBV27 | TGTGCCAGCAGCTCCCCCCTTTACGAGCAGTACTTC | CASSSPLYEQYF
TRBJ1-5 | NA | NA | TRBV2 | TGTGCCAGCAGTGAAGGACAGACAAATCAGCCCCAGCATTTT | CASSEGQTNQPQHF
TRBJ2-7 | NA | TRBD1 | TRBV28 | TGTGCCAGCACTTGGGGATACAGGGGATCCTACGAGCAGTACTTC | CASTWGYRGSYEQYF
TRBJ1-1 | NA | NA | TRBV7-9 | TGTGCCAGCAGCCCCCTGGGTGAAGCTTTCTTT | CASSPLGEAFF
TRBJ2-7 | NA | TRBD2 | TRBV5-6 | TGTGCCAGCAGCTTGGAGACTAGCGGGACCCACGAGCAGTACTTC | CASSLETSGTHEQYF
TRBJ1-1 | NA | NA | TRBV27 | TGTGCCAGCAGTTTAGGTTCTGAAGCTTTCTTT | CASSLGSEAFF
TRBJ1-1 | NA | TRBD1 | TRBV9 | TGTGCCAGCAGCAAATTCCCAACAGGGGAGAACACTGAAGCTTTCTTT | CASSKFPTGENTEAFF
TRBJ1-5 | once | NA | TRBV7-2 | TGTGCCAGCAGCCTCGGACGGGGCGGGTCCCAGCATTTT | CASSLGRGGSQHF
TRBJ2-2 | NA | TRBD1 | TRBV7-9 | TGTGCCTCGAAAACTTTGACAGGGGTCGCCGGGGAGCTGTTTTTT | CASKTLTGVAGELFF
TRBJ1-1 | once | NA | TRBV6-1 | TGTGCCAGCAGTGACAGGGGTGCCGTCACTGAAGCTTTCTTT | CASSDRGAVTEAFF
TRBJ1-4 | NA | TRBD1 | TRBV2 | TGTGCCAGCAGCACCAGGGGGTACGAAAAACTGTTTTTT | CASSTRGYEKLFF
TRBJ2-7 | NA | TRBD2 | TRBV9 | TGTGCCAGCAGCGCTCCTAGCGGGAGGTATTACTACGAGCAGTACTTC | CASSAPSGRYYYEQYF
TRBJ2-3 | few | NA | TRBV9 | TGTGCCAGCAGCGTCGACCCGCGAACCACAGATACGCAGTATTTT | CASSVDPRTTDTQYF
TRBJ2-7 | NA | NA | TRBV30 | TGTGCCTGGAGTGTACTATCCTACGAGCAGTACTTC | CAWSVLSYEQYF
TRBJ2-7 | NA | TRBD1 | TRBV5-6 | TGTGCCAGCAGCTTGAACCTACAGGGGGCGCTCAGTCCCTACGAGCAGTACTTC | CASSLNLQGALSPYEQYF
TRBJ2-3 | NA | TRBD2 | TRBV18 | TGTGCCAGCTCACCCTTGACTAGCGGGAGGGCCAGAAAGACAGATACGCAGTATTTT | CASSPLTSGRARKTDTQYF
TRBJ2-7 | once | NA | TRBV7-6 | TGTGCCAGCAGCTTAGTGGCTATCAGGACCTCCGAGCAGTACTTC | CASSLVAIRTSEQYF
TRBJ1-1 | NA | NA | TRBV6-6 | TGTGCCAGCAGTTACGGGGAGGAGAGTCCGAACACTGAAGCTTTCTTT | CASSYGEESPNTEAFF
TRBJ1-2 | NA | NA | TRBV13 | TGTGCCAGCAGCTTCCGGACTGCCCTAGACTATGGCTACACCTTC | CASSFRTALDYGYTF
TRBJ2-1 | NA | TRBD2 | TRBV6-4 | TGTGCCAGCAGTGTGGTAACCGGGACTAGCAATGAGCAGTTCTTC | CASSVVTGTSNEQFF
TRBJ1-1 | NA | NA | TRBV27 | TGTGCCAGCAGTTTATCGGTCGTCACTGAAGCTTTCTTT | CASSLSVVTEAFF
TRBJ1-3 | NA | NA | TRBV4-1 | TGCGCCAGCAGCCAAGACAGGACTTCGGGAAACACCATATATTTT | CASSQDRTSGNTIYF
TRBJ2-7 | NA | NA | TRBV10-3 | TGTGCCATCAGTGACCGCCTACACTCCTACGAGCAGTACTTC | CAISDRLHSYEQYF
TRBJ2-1 | NA | TRBD1 | TRBV28 | TGTGCCAGCAGTTTTCGAGACAGGGTCATGGATGAGCAGTTCTTC | CASSFRDRVMDEQFF
TRBJ2-6 | NA | TRBD1 | TRBV30 | TGTGCCTGGAGTTTGCAGGGGGCCCCTGGGGCCAACGTCCTGACTTTC | CAWSLQGAPGANVLTF
TRBJ1-3 | NA | NA | TRBV27 | TGTGCCAGCAGCCGTGGAAACACCATATATTTT | CASSRGNTIYF
TRBJ2-2 | once | TRBD2 | TRBV5-1 | TGCGCCAGCAGCTTGAACCTAGCGGGAGGGCCAACCGGGGAGCTGTTTTTT | CASSLNLAGGPTGELFF
TRBJ2-6 | many | NA | TRBV27 | TGTGCCAGCAGTGCTTCAGGGGCCACCGGGGCCAACGTCCTGACTTTC | CASSASGATGANVLTF
TRBJ1-5 | NA | NA | TRBV10-3 | TGTGCCATCCAGGGAGGGATTAATCAGCCCCAGCATTTT | CAIQGGINQPQHF
TRBJ1-2 | NA | TRBD1 | TRBV5-1 | TGCGCCAGCAGCCCTGCCCCCGTGGACAGGGCCGACTATGGCTACACCTTC | CASSPAPVDRADYGYTF
TRBJ2-7 | NA | NA | TRBV11-3 | TGTGCCAGCAGCTTAGCCGGAGAAGGGGCCCTCTACGAGCAGTACTTC | CASSLAGEGALYEQYF
TRBJ2-1 | NA | NA | TRBV15 | TGTGCCGCTGCTGCTAGCGTACTAGGTCTCTACAATGAGCAGTTCTTC | CAAAASVLGLYNEQFF
TRBJ2-5 | NA | NA | TRBV27 | TGTGCCAGCAGTTCGGACGGATTCGCGGGGGAGACCCAGTACTTC | CASSSDGFAGETQYF